These 31 T cell receptor beta chains were all obtained from the same sample, sequenced in a study of blood T cell repertoires in COVID-19. Sequenced by immunoSEQ multiplex PCR; TCRdb stores in-frame clones only, minus some. Of around 64,000 clones listed, more than 80% are singletons. The sequencing sample was made of peripheral blood. Source of these receptors: a man between 25 and 39 years old with acute or convalescent COVID-19.

The CDR3 is CASSLKDRGAAGYTF. The CDR3, as DNA: TGTGCCAGCAGCTTAAAAGACAGGGGAGCGGCTGGCTACACCTTC. This chain links TRBV7-2 with TRBJ1-2; 8 nucleotides agree with TRBD1. The CDR3 has 15 amino acids. J gave up 7 bases and V 2 bases, and 9 bases lay outside the gene matches. Germline V gene lookup returns CDR1 SGHTA and CDR2 FQGNSA.

The chain combines TRBV5-1 with TRBJ1-2; 9 nucleotides align to TRBD1. This CDR3 has 14 amino acids. Germline CDR1 is SGHRS and CDR2 is YFSETQ. The V and J ends lost 4 bases and 4 bases, in that order; junction bases with no gene match: 5. DNA of the CDR3: TGCGCCAGCAGCCCATGGGACAGGGCCTATGGCTACACCTTC. It encodes CASSPWDRAYGYTF. The full variable domain, with the rest looked up from reference TRBV5-1 and TRBJ1-2, is KAGVTQTPRYLIKTRGQQVTLSCSPISGHRSVSWYQQTPGQGLQFLFEYFSETQRNKGNFPGRFSGRQFSNSRSEMNVSTLELGDSALYLCASSPWDRAYGYTFGSGTRLTVV.

The rearrangement uses TRBV7-9 and TRBJ1-2; D remains unclear. CDR1 is SEHNR and CDR2 is FQNEAQ in the germline V gene (reference sequence). Between the trimmed V and J ends, which lost 1 base and 8 bases, there was a span of 11 bases. This CDR3 spans 13 amino acids. The CDR3 coding sequence is TGTGCCAGCAGCTTAGGGGGAGCCAGGGGCTACACCTTC. Protein product: CASSLGGARGYTF.

This sequence joins TRBV6-2 or TRBV6-3 and TRBJ2-1, with TRBD2 matching over 8 bases. Germline CDR1 and CDR2: MNHEY and SVGEGT. J lost 7 bases, V lost 4 bases, and 18 bases had no gene match. CDR3 length equals 18 residues. The CDR3 is CASSFDPSRREVGNEQFF. The DNA of the CDR3 is TGTGCCAGCAGTTTTGATCCAAGCAGGCGGGAGGTCGGGAATGAGCAGTTCTTC.

This clone was detected once. The V call is TRBV2, the J call TRBJ1-2, with 10 bases matching TRBD1. The trim removed 10 bases at V and 5 bases at J, leaving 10 bases unmatched. This CDR3 spans 14 amino acids. Germline V gene data show CDR1 as SNHLY and CDR2 as FYNNEI. The CDR3 DNA is TGTGCCACCTCGAGGGGACAGGGGTTGTATGGCTACACCTTC. Amino acid sequence: CATSRGQGLYGYTF.

This sequence joins TRBV5-4 and TRBJ2-7; 8 nucleotides match TRBD1. The CDR3 runs to 13 residues. V was clipped by 0 bases and J by 9 bases; unmatched bases: 5. Germline V gene sequence: CDR1 SGHNT, CDR2 YYREEE (reference sequence). Written as DNA, the CDR3 is TGTGCCAGCAGCTTGGACAGGGGGAGAGGGCAGTACGTC. This gives the protein CASSLDRGRGQYV.

The J gene is TRBJ2-2, the V gene TRBV25-1; D gene uncertain. V lost 4 bases, J lost 3 bases, and 9 bases lay in between. This CDR3 region has 14 residues. In germline, CDR1 is MGHDK, CDR2 SYGVNS. As DNA, the CDR3 is TGTGCCAGCAGTGCGGTACGGTACACCGGGGAGCTGTTTTTT. Translating it yields CASSAVRYTGELFF. Full variable domain (outside the CDR3, taken from reference TRBV25-1 and TRBJ2-2): EADIYQTPRYLVIGTGKKITLECSQTMGHDKMYWYQQDPGMELHLIHYSYGVNSTEKGDLSSESTVSRIRTEHFPLTLESARPSHTSQYLCASSAVRYTGELFFGEGSRLTVL.

As regards this clone: One end of the junction does not line up with germline, which may come from a read error. The V gene is TRBV7-7, the J gene TRBJ2-5, with TRBD2 as a possible D gene (6 bases). Germline CDR1 SSHAT, CDR2 FNYEAQ (reference sequence). This CDR3 contains 14 residues. CDR3 nucleotides: TGTGCTAGCAGTGCCCTCGCGGGGACGGAGACCCAGTACTTC. This gives the protein CASSALAGTETQYF.

The V call is TRBV2, the J call TRBJ2-1, with 9 bases aligning to TRBD1. This CDR3 is built from 15 residues. The germline gives CDR1 SNHLY, CDR2 FYNNEI. V trimming: 9 bases; J trimming: 3 bases; junction bases outside the gene matches: 9. CDR3 residues: CASVMDRGVYNEQFF. The CDR3 coding sequence is TGTGCCAGTGTTATGGACAGGGGAGTCTACAATGAGCAGTTCTTC.

CDR3: CASSQGAGAYYEQYF. The CDR3 nucleotides read TGTGCCAGCAGCCAGGGGGCGGGGGCTTATTACGAGCAGTACTTC. The chain employs TRBV3-1 (or the pseudogene TRBV3-2) and TRBJ2-7; possibly TRBD2 for D (7 bases). The CDR3 runs 15 residues. Germline CDR1 LGHDT, CDR2 YNNKEL (reference sequence). Deletions cut 3 bases from V and 4 bases from J, with 16 bases between.

CDR3 DNA: TGTGCCAGCAGCCCCCCGGCGAGCGAGGCCTACAATGAGCAGTTCTTC. Amino acid sequence: CASSPPASEAYNEQFF. The rearrangement links TRBV3-1 (or the pseudogene TRBV3-2) to TRBJ2-1; D unclear. This CDR3 is 16 amino acids long. V was trimmed by 4 bases and J by 2 bases, leaving 15 bases between them. CDR1 is LGHDT and CDR2 is YNNKEL in the germline V gene (reference sequence).

The chain recombines TRBV27 with TRBJ1-3; TRBD1 is a possible D gene (5 bases). The germline V and J ends were trimmed by 4 bases and 1 base, with 20 bases remaining between them. The CDR3 runs to 18 residues. Germline V gene sequence: CDR1 MNHEY, CDR2 SMNVEV (reference sequence). CDR3 loop: CASSWRGRTRRSGNTIYF. The DNA for the CDR3 is TGTGCCAGCAGTTGGAGGGGCCGGACGCGGAGGTCTGGAAACACCATATATTTT.

By share, this clone counts as medium-sized. J is TRBJ2-3 and V is TRBV27; TRBD1 aligns across 10 bases. Germline V gene lookup returns CDR1 MNHEY and CDR2 SMNVEV (reference sequence). J lost 4 bases, V lost 8 bases, and 6 bases had no gene match. CDR3 length: 14 residues. The CDR3 is CASADRGLSDTQYF. CDR3 sequence (DNA): TGTGCCAGCGCAGACAGGGGGCTGTCAGATACGCAGTATTTT.

The chain has TRBV6-2 or TRBV6-3 and TRBJ2-1, with D possibly matching TRBD1 (6 bases). V was clipped by 6 bases and J by 2 bases, with 11 bases between them. CDR3 size: 14 residues. Per germline, CDR1 MNHEY and CDR2 SVGEGT. The CDR3 loop reads CASSSGQPYNEQFF. The CDR3 DNA sequence: TGTGCCAGCAGCTCGGGACAACCCTACAATGAGCAGTTCTTC.

This sequence joins TRBV25-1 and TRBJ2-7; maybe TRBD1 (5 bases). Germline loops: CDR1 MGHDK, CDR2 SYGVNS. The CDR3 extends over 13 amino acids. V lost 3 bases and J lost 3, with 9 bases in between. CDR3 residues: CASSDDRNYEQYF. The DNA for the CDR3 is TGTGCCAGCAGTGACGACAGAAACTACGAGCAGTACTTC.

J is TRBJ2-2 and V is TRBV5-5, with D perhaps matching TRBD1 (6 bases). Trimming stripped 2 bases from V and 2 bases from J, with 10 bases between. Germline-derived CDR1 and CDR2 are SGHKS and YYEKEE (reference sequence). This CDR3 has 15 residues. CDR3 loop: CASSFRTVNTGELFF. CDR3 coding DNA: TGTGCCAGCAGCTTCCGGACAGTTAACACCGGGGAGCTGTTTTTT.

This clone was picked up one time. V and J are TRBV7-9 and TRBJ1-2, with a possible D match to TRBD1 (6 bases). Trimming left V 2 bases short and J 6 bases short, with 13 bases between. The CDR3 loop spans 14 amino acids. Per germline, CDR1 SEHNR and CDR2 FQNEAQ (reference sequence). CDR3 sequence reads: CASSLYQGSDGYTF. Written as DNA, the CDR3 is TGTGCCAGCAGCTTATACCAGGGGAGTGATGGCTACACCTTC.

The V and J genes are TRBV18 and TRBJ1-1; D is ambiguous. V lost 3 bases and J lost 4, with 6 bases in between. The V gene's germline CDR1 is KGHSH and CDR2 LQKENI. This CDR3 is 12 amino acids long. The CDR3 bases are TGTGCCAGCTCACCTTTAGCCACTGAAGCTTTCTTT. Protein product: CASSPLATEAFF.

The rearrangement links TRBV9 to TRBJ2-2; D gene uncertain. Germline V CDR1 and CDR2: SGDLS, YYNGEE. This CDR3 region has 14 residues. V was trimmed by 1 base and J by 3 bases, leaving 7 bases between them. The DNA for the CDR3 is TGTGCCAGCAGCGTAAGTGGAGACACCGGGGAGCTGTTTTTT. Protein product: CASSVSGDTGELFF. Using reference TRBV9 and TRBJ2-2 for the parts outside the CDR3, the full variable domain is DSGVTQTPKHLITATGQRVTLRCSPRSGDLSVYWYQQSLDQGLQFLIQYYNGEERAKGNILERFSAQQFPDLHSELNLSSLELGDSALYFCASSVSGDTGELFFGEGSRLTVL.

The count of this clone is one. The rearrangement uses TRBV4-2 and TRBJ2-5; D ambiguous. The CDR3 length is 14 residues. The germline V and J ends were trimmed by 2 bases and 4 bases, with 11 bases remaining between them. Germline-derived CDR1 and CDR2 are LGHNA and YNFKEQ. The CDR3 coding sequence is TGTGCCAGCAGCCAACAGACCCGAGGAGAGACCCAGTACTTC. Translated, it gives CASSQQTRGETQYF.

The chain uses TRBV19 and TRBJ2-7; the D is unclear. Germline assignment: CDR1 LNHDA and CDR2 SQIVND (reference sequence). V lost 3 bases, J lost 7 bases, and 13 bases lay in between. CDR3 length: 13 residues. In nucleotides, the CDR3 is TGTGCCAGTAGTATGGTGTCCGCCAGGGAGCAGTACTTC. This codes for CASSMVSAREQYF.

The chain couples TRBV7-9 to TRBJ2-1; 8 nucleotides line up with TRBD1. The CDR3 has 14 amino acids. J was trimmed by 8 bases and V by 5 bases; bases with no gene match: 8. Germline-derived CDR1 and CDR2 are SEHNR and FQNEAQ (reference sequence). The CDR3 nucleotides read TGTGCCAGCAGCCTGATGACAGGGGAGGATGAGCAGTTCTTC. It specifies CASSLMTGEDEQFF. Supplemented by reference TRBV7-9 and TRBJ2-1, the full variable domain reads DTGVSQNPRHKITKRGQNVTFRCDPISEHNRLYWYRQTLGQGPEFLTYFQNEAQLEKSRLLSDRFSAERPKGSFSTLEIQRTEQGDSAMYLCASSLMTGEDEQFFGPGTRLTVL.

The genes are TRBV20-1 and TRBJ1-1; D unclear. Germline loops: CDR1 DFQATT, CDR2 SNEGSKA (reference sequence). The V end lost 5 bases, the J end lost 9 bases, and 10 bases lay between the germline ends. This CDR3 spans 10 amino acids. The DNA for the CDR3 is TGCAGTGCTCCTGAGTTAAAAGCTTTCTTT. Its protein is CSAPELKAFF.

In its sample, this clone was seen once. The chain joins TRBV7-9 to TRBJ1-1; weak D call: TRBD1 (5 bases). Germline-derived CDR1 and CDR2 are SEHNR and FQNEAQ (reference sequence). Trimming left V 6 bases short and J 0 bases short, with 11 bases between. The CDR3 is 14 residues long. The CDR3 nucleotides are TGTGCCAGCAGATCAGAGACAGTGAACACTGAAGCTTTCTTT. Protein product: CASRSETVNTEAFF.

The V gene is TRBV5-6, the J gene TRBJ1-1; 7 bases map to TRBD1. The CDR3 totals 13 residues. Trimming at V came to 0 bases and at J to 10 bases, leaving 6 bases not matched to a gene. Germline assignment: CDR1 SGHDT and CDR2 YYEEEE. For the CDR3, the DNA is TGTGCCAGCAGCTTGGGACAGGGAGGAAGAGCTTTCTTT. This codes for CASSLGQGGRAFF.

The chain combines TRBV10-2 with TRBJ2-7; D possibly corresponds to TRBD1 (6 bases). The CDR3 loop spans 13 amino acids. V was clipped by 3 bases and J by 2 bases, with 8 bases between them. Germline CDR1 reads WSHSY; CDR2 reads SAAADI. CDR3 in amino acids: CASSEGQTYEQYF. The CDR3 DNA is TGCGCCAGCAGTGAAGGACAGACCTACGAGCAGTACTTC.

The rearrangement links TRBV12-3 or TRBV12-4 to TRBJ1-6; no clear D. The CDR3 covers 12 residues. V lost 3 bases and J lost 8, with 5 bases in between. The CDR3 region has the DNA TGTGCCAGCAGTTTTACGGATTCACCCCTCCACTTT. Translation: CASSFTDSPLHF.

The V and J genes are TRBV30 and TRBJ1-5; D gene ambiguous. Germline CDR1 and CDR2: GTSNPN and SVGIG (reference sequence). The CDR3 length is 13 residues. Trimming removed 2 bases from V and 5 bases from J, with 10 bases in between. CDR3 protein: CAWSQTDYQPQHF. The CDR3 DNA follows: TGTGCCTGGAGTCAAACAGATTATCAGCCCCAGCATTTT.

V and J are TRBV19 and TRBJ1-5, with D maybe TRBD1 (5 bases). Germline V gene lookup returns CDR1 LNHDA and CDR2 SQIVND (reference sequence). This CDR3 spans 15 amino acids. The ends were cut back, 5 bases at V and 2 bases at J, with 13 bases in the middle. The CDR3: CASSARAIGNQPQHF. DNA for the CDR3: TGTGCCAGTAGTGCCAGGGCTATCGGCAATCAGCCCCAGCATTTT.

This clone was seen just once. This chain links TRBV12-5 with TRBJ1-5, with TRBD1 matching 9 bases. The CDR3 extends over 16 amino acids. Losses at the gene ends were 0 bases for V and 4 bases for J; bases not matched to a gene: 4. In germline, CDR1 is LGHNT, CDR2 FRNRAP. CDR3 loop: CASGLVQGAGNQPQHF. The CDR3 region has the DNA TGTGCTAGTGGTTTGGTACAGGGGGCAGGTAATCAGCCCCAGCATTTT.

The chain couples TRBV18 to TRBJ2-7, with D possibly TRBD1 on 6 matching bases. The CDR3 loop spans 13 amino acids. V was clipped by 3 bases and J by 3 bases, with 9 bases between them. Germline lookup yields CDR1 KGHSH and CDR2 LQKENI. CDR3 in DNA: TGTGCCAGCTCACCGGACAGACTCTACGAGCAGTACTTC. Translating it yields CASSPDRLYEQYF.